This TCR beta chain was recovered during a study of graft-versus-host responses after intestinal transplantation. Background on the study: Transplants were multivisceral, liver-intestinal, or isolated intestinal.

Study conclusions and caveats: Recipient marrow contained GvH clones, some of which appeared first in ileum or blood.

Using immunoSEQ multiplex PCR, the repertoire was profiled, and TCRdb retains in-frame clones only, with some absent. The top ten hold more than 8.5% of the sample, which has some 10,000 clones, around four fifths seen once. A word on this clone: Its antigen is unknown.

The germline gives CDR1 SGDLS, CDR2 YYNGEE. The CDR3 runs 15 residues. The V gene lost 4 bases and the J gene lost 6 bases, with 17 bases spanning the gap. Processing released intraepithelial and lamina propria lymphocytes from the graft tissue. Sequencing used ileum tissue, obtained 23 days after intestinal transplant. The sequence was obtained from a human patient who received an intestinal transplant, so some T cells may come from the graft donor. The chain couples TRBV9 to TRBJ2-4; D might be TRBD1 (6 bases). The CDR3 is CASSPRPGASNIQYF. The CDR3 bases are TGTGCCAGCAGCCCCCGTCCAGGGGCGTCAAACATTCAGTACTTC.